The 25 T cell receptor beta chains below all came from one sample that was sequenced in a study of cytomegalovirus exposure and HLA in healthy donors. The PCR ran on 60 Vbeta and 13 Jbeta primers. Repertoires were generated with immunoSEQ multiplex PCR, while TCRdb's copy carries only in-frame clones and drops some. Found here are about 130,000 clones, 83% of them singletons; the top ten hold 0.95% to 1.5%. Sequencing used PBMCs. The receptors were sampled from a girl aged 2 to 10 in good health and CMV-seronegative.

The chain has TRBV14 and TRBJ1-3, with D possibly matching TRBD1 (5 bases). CDR3 length equals 15 residues. Germline assignment: CDR1 SGHDN and CDR2 FVKESK. The V and J ends lost 4 bases and 8 bases respectively, with 18 bases between them. Written as DNA, the CDR3 is TGTGCCAGCAGCCGGTGGACGACAGTTGGTGACACCATATATTTT. This translates into CASSRWTTVGDTIYF.

This clone is a singleton in its sample. This rearrangement joins TRBV28 to TRBJ1-3; TRBD1 aligns across 12 bases. The CDR3 length is 17 residues. Losses at the gene ends were 4 bases for V and 1 base for J; bases not matched to a gene: 5. The germline CDR1 and CDR2 sequences are MDHEN and SYDVKM. In nucleotides, the CDR3 is TGTGCCAGCAGTTCCGGGACAGGGGGCTTTTCTGGAAACACCATATATTTT. Translation gives CASSSGTGGFSGNTIYF.

This chain uses TRBV30 with TRBJ2-2; possibly TRBD2 for D (7 bases). The CDR3 length is 17 residues. Per germline, CDR1 GTSNPN and CDR2 SVGIG (reference sequence). The V end was cut by 8 bases, the J end by 4 bases, with 26 bases between. CDR3 amino acids: CATRPRGARSATGELFF. In DNA form, the CDR3 reads TGTGCCACGAGGCCACGGGGGGCTAGATCGGCCACCGGGGAGCTGTTTTTT.

The gene calls are TRBV7-2 and TRBJ2-7; D is unresolved. The germline V gene has CDR1 SGHTA and CDR2 FQGNSA. V was cut by 2 bases and J by 5 bases, with 13 bases left in between. The CDR3 has 14 residues. The CDR3 sequence: CASSLYFSSDEQYF. CDR3 coding DNA: TGTGCCAGCAGCTTATACTTTTCCAGCGACGAGCAGTACTTC.

On this clone: Other nucleotide sequences from this sample produce the same CDR3. The rearrangement uses TRBV30 and TRBJ2-7; 11 bases are a match to TRBD2. Germline values: CDR1 GTSNPN, CDR2 SVGIG (reference sequence). The length of the CDR3 is 15 residues. V shed 2 bases and J 2 bases; nucleotides not matched to a gene: 5. In nucleotides, the CDR3 is TGTGCCTGGAGTCCACTAGCGGGAGTGGCCTACGAGCAGTACTTC. This sequence encodes CAWSPLAGVAYEQYF.

The chain uses TRBV11-1 and TRBJ2-2, with D possibly matching TRBD1 (6 bases). Germline V gene data show CDR1 as SGHAT and CDR2 as FQDESV (reference sequence). Trimming left V 2 bases short and J 1 base short, with 11 bases between. CDR3 length equals 16 residues. The CDR3 sequence: CASSLIGGGNTGELFF. The CDR3 DNA sequence: TGTGCCAGCAGCTTAATTGGGGGCGGGAACACCGGGGAGCTGTTTTTT.

The rearrangement uses TRBV2 and TRBJ1-4; D gene ambiguous. The germline V gene has CDR1 SNHLY and CDR2 FYNNEI. This CDR3 region has 16 residues. The germline V and J ends were trimmed by 5 bases and 5 bases, with 18 bases remaining between them. The CDR3 spells CASSLTNRKLNEKLFF. The CDR3, as DNA: TGTGCCAGCAGTCTGACGAACAGAAAGCTGAATGAAAAACTGTTTTTT.

CDR3 loop: CASSRGDTGELFF. CDR3 bases: TGTGCCAGCAGCAGGGGTGACACCGGGGAGCTGTTTTTT. The rearrangement uses TRBV28 and TRBJ2-2; weak D call: TRBD1 (6 bases). Per germline, CDR1 MDHEN and CDR2 SYDVKM. The CDR3 sequence is 13 residues long. V lost 6 bases, J lost 3 bases, and 8 bases lay in between.

This clone showed up just a few times. This rearrangement joins TRBV2 to TRBJ2-7; tentative D call: TRBD2 (5 bases). Germline V gene sequence: CDR1 SNHLY, CDR2 FYNNEI. V was shortened by 4 bases and J by 7 bases, with 8 bases between the two germline ends. This CDR3 has 11 residues. CDR3 region: CASSAGVEQYF. CDR3 in DNA: TGTGCCAGCAGTGCCGGGGTTGAGCAGTACTTC.

The table lists this clone with a count of one. The chain has TRBV2 and TRBJ2-7; TRBD2 is a possible D gene (5 bases). Germline V lookup: CDR1 SNHLY, CDR2 FYNNEI. V was shortened by 6 bases and J by 5 bases, with 17 bases between the two germline ends. The CDR3 loop spans 14 amino acids. In DNA, the CDR3 is TGTGCCAGCAGGGACCCCCAGGTCGGGGACGAGCAGTACTTC. This encodes CASRDPQVGDEQYF.

V is TRBV30 and J is TRBJ1-4; 8 bases agree with TRBD1. Germline CDR1 reads GTSNPN; CDR2 reads SVGIG (reference sequence). The CDR3 has 13 amino acids. V shed 2 bases, J shed 8 bases, and the junction held 4 bases outside the gene matches. CDR3 region: CAWSSDREEKLFF. In nucleotides, the CDR3 is TGTGCCTGGAGTTCGGACAGGGAAGAAAAACTGTTTTTT.

This chain joins TRBV9 and TRBJ2-1; 7 nucleotides agree with TRBD1. V lost 0 bases to trimming and J lost 1 base; unmatched junction nucleotides: 7. This CDR3 contains 17 residues. Germline-derived CDR1 and CDR2 are SGDLS and YYNGEE. The CDR3 spells CASSVERTGNSYNEQFF. The CDR3 DNA reads as TGTGCCAGCAGCGTAGAAAGGACAGGCAATTCCTACAATGAGCAGTTCTTC.

This sequence joins TRBV9 and TRBJ1-3, with D perhaps TRBD1 (5 bases). The ends were cut back, 3 bases at V and 0 bases at J, with 16 bases in the middle. Per germline, CDR1 SGDLS and CDR2 YYNGEE. The CDR3 sequence is 17 residues long. The CDR3 DNA is TGTGCCAGCAGCGCATTCGACAGTTTCAACTCTGGAAACACCATATATTTT. This gives the protein CASSAFDSFNSGNTIYF.

CDR3 sequence (DNA): TGTGCCAGCAGTGATATATCGGGAGGGGACCAAGAGACCCAGTACTTC. Translated: CASSDISGGDQETQYF. The genes are TRBV2 and TRBJ2-5; 8 bases are a match to TRBD2. Germline V gene sequence: CDR1 SNHLY, CDR2 FYNNEI. This CDR3 contains 16 residues. V shed 3 bases and J 0 bases; nucleotides not matched to a gene: 6. Using reference TRBV2 and TRBJ2-5 for the parts outside the CDR3, the full variable domain is EPEVTQTPSHQVTQMGQEVILRCVPISNHLYFYWYRQILGQKVEFLVSFYNNEISEKSEIFDDQFSVERPDGSNFTLKIRSTKLEDSAMYFCASSDISGGDQETQYFGPGTRLLVL.

V usage is TRBV21-1 and J usage is TRBJ2-7; TRBD1 is the table's D call, not checked against the DNA. TRBV21-1 is marked as a pseudogene. This CDR3 has 14 residues. Here the CDR3 DNA reads TGTGCCAGCAGCAGAGGGACAGGCGCCTACGAGCAGTACTTC. Protein sequence: CASSRGTGAYEQYF.

The V and J genes are TRBV5-4 and TRBJ2-5; TRBD1 is a possible D gene (5 bases). The J call may be incorrect, as the DNA end agrees better with TRBJ2-7. CDR1 is SGHNT and CDR2 is YYREEE in the germline V gene (reference sequence). This CDR3 is built from 13 residues. In nucleotides, the CDR3 is TGTGCCAGCGCCCCTGACAGCTCCTACGAGCAGTACTTC. It translates to CASAPDSSYEQYF.

J is TRBJ1-2 and V is TRBV5-4; no clear D gene. There are 15 residues in the CDR3. CDR1 and CDR2 from the germline V gene are SGHNT and YYREEE (reference sequence). With 2 bases removed from V and 4 bases from J, the gap between germline ends came to 15 bases. The CDR3: CASSFSISGLYGYTF. The CDR3, as DNA: TGTGCCAGCAGCTTTTCTATTTCAGGCCTCTATGGCTACACCTTC. The full variable domain, completed using reference TRBV5-4 and TRBJ1-2, is ETGVTQSPTHLIKTRGQQVTLRCSSQSGHNTVSWYQQALGQGPQFIFQYYREEENGRGNFPPRFSGLQFPNYSSELNVNALELDDSALYLCASSFSISGLYGYTFGSGTRLTVV.

This clone was counted between two and nine times. The chain carries TRBV19 and TRBJ1-5; 9 nucleotides align to TRBD1. Germline CDR1 is LNHDA and CDR2 is SQIVND (reference sequence). The J segment lost 3 bases and the V segment lost 5 bases, leaving 5 bases of the junction unmatched. CDR3 length: 15 residues. The CDR3 is CASSGTGSYNQPQHF. CDR3 DNA: TGTGCCAGTAGTGGGACAGGGTCTTACAATCAGCCCCAGCATTTT.

This sequence joins TRBV25-1 and TRBJ2-2; 9 bases fit TRBD1. The CDR3 has 15 residues. V lost 4 bases and J lost 1; bases outside the gene matches: 1. CDR1 is MGHDK, CDR2 SYGVNS, per germline. CDR3 sequence: CASSAGQGNTGELFF. The CDR3 DNA follows: TGTGCCAGCAGTGCGGGACAGGGGAACACCGGGGAGCTGTTTTTT. Full variable domain (remainder filled in from reference TRBV25-1 and TRBJ2-2): EADIYQTPRYLVIGTGKKITLECSQTMGHDKMYWYQQDPGMELHLIHYSYGVNSTEKGDLSSESTVSRIRTEHFPLTLESARPSHTSQYLCASSAGQGNTGELFFGEGSRLTVL.

The rearrangement links TRBV4-1 to TRBJ2-4; D perhaps matches TRBD2 (5 bases). Germline loops: CDR1 MGHRA, CDR2 YSYEKL. Trimming shortened V by 3 bases and J by 8 bases, and 17 bases separated the two germline ends. The CDR3 is made up of 15 amino acids. The CDR3 DNA reads as TGCGCCAGCAGCCATCAGATGCTAACTAGGGACATTCAGTACTTC. It codes for CASSHQMLTRDIQYF.

CDR3: CASSHWGQEGTEAFF. CDR3 bases: TGTGCCAGCAGCCACTGGGGACAGGAGGGCACTGAAGCTTTCTTT. The genes are TRBV9 and TRBJ1-1; TRBD1 agrees at 8 bases. The germline V gene has CDR1 SGDLS and CDR2 YYNGEE. The trim removed 4 bases at V and 4 bases at J, leaving 9 bases unmatched. There are 15 residues in the CDR3.

The table lists this clone with a count of one. The chain couples TRBV4-1 to TRBJ1-1; 11 positions agree with TRBD1. Germline trimming cut 4 bases from V and 0 bases from J; bases unmatched to any gene: 4. This CDR3 comprises 16 residues. The V gene's germline CDR1 is MGHRA and CDR2 YSYEKL. CDR3 protein: CASSPRTGGMNTEAFF. For the CDR3, the DNA is TGCGCCAGCAGCCCCCGGACAGGGGGCATGAACACTGAAGCTTTCTTT.

The chain recombines TRBV27 with TRBJ1-5; 8 bases agree with TRBD1. This CDR3 contains 14 residues. Trimming cost V 5 bases and J 6 bases; bases outside gene matches: 6. The germline CDR1 and CDR2 sequences are MNHEY and SMNVEV (reference sequence). The CDR3 reads CASSLGQGTQPQHF. The CDR3, as DNA: TGTGCCAGCAGTCTCGGACAGGGAACTCAGCCCCAGCATTTT.

This rearrangement joins TRBV4-1 to TRBJ2-3; maybe TRBD2 (5 bases). CDR1 MGHRA and CDR2 YSYEKL come from the germline V gene. V was pared by 4 bases and J by 4 bases, with 21 bases between. The CDR3 spans 17 residues. CDR3 sequence reads: CASSPRIRSDFPDTQYF. The CDR3 nucleotides read TGCGCCAGCAGCCCCAGGATTCGTAGCGACTTCCCAGATACGCAGTATTTT.

The rearrangement joins TRBV7-9 to TRBJ2-3, with TRBD2 as a possible D gene (6 bases). CDR3 length: 18 amino acids. The ends were cut back, 2 bases at V and 2 bases at J, with 20 bases in the middle. Germline V gene sequence: CDR1 SEHNR, CDR2 FQNEAQ (reference sequence). The CDR3 region is CASSLIDWRGDITDTQYF. The CDR3 DNA sequence: TGTGCCAGCAGCTTAATAGATTGGCGGGGAGATATCACAGATACGCAGTATTTT.